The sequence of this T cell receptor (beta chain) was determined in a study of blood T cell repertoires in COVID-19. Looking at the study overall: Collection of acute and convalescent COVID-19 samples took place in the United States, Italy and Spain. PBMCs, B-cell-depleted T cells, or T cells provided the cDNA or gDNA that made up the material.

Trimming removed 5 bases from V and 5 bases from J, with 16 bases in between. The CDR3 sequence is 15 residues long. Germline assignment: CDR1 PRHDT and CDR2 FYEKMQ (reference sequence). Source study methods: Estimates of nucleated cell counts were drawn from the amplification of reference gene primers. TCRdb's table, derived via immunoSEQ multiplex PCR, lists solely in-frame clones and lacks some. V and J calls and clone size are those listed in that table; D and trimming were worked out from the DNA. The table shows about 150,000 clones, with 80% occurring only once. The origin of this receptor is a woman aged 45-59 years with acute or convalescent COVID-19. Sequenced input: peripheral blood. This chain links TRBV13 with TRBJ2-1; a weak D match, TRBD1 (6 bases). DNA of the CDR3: TGTGCCAGCAGCCCGTACAGGGTTTCTAACAATGAGCAGTTCTTC. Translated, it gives CASSPYRVSNNEQFF.